Listed below are T cell receptor beta chains from one sample, sequenced in a study of cytomegalovirus exposure and HLA in healthy donors. Sequencing used immunoSEQ multiplex PCR; TCRdb keeps in-frame clones, though not all of them. The table shows roughly 120,000 clones, with 50% to 65% occurring only once. Sequencing input: PBMCs. The receptors shown here come from a middle-aged woman in good health and CMV-seropositive. CDR3s include the opening cysteine and the closing phenylalanine or tryptophan. The D gene is left open where the match is weak. Not every row has a clone size; where given, it reads once, few, many or a size class.

>-|TRBJ1-1|TRBV5-6|TRBD1
CASSFSGTGEAFF
TGTGCCAGCAGCTTTTCCGGGACAGGGGAAGCTTTCTTT
>once|TRBJ2-1|TRBV5-4|TRBD2
CASSLTWGGSYNEQFF
TGTGCCAGCAGCTTGACGTGGGGGGGGTCCTACAATGAGCAGTTCTTC
>-|TRBJ2-5|TRBV7-3|-
CASSSRLGSQETQYF
TGTGCCAGCAGCTCAAGACTAGGCTCCCAAGAGACCCAGTACTTC
>-|TRBJ2-1|TRBV7-2|-
CASSLGLGSSYNEQFF
TGTGCCAGCAGCTTAGGACTCGGGAGCTCCTACAATGAGCAGTTCTTC
>-|TRBJ2-3|TRBV19|TRBD2
CASSIRRGSVSGRGDTQYF
TGTGCCAGTAGTATTCGACGGGGAAGCGTTAGCGGGAGGGGAGATACGCAGTATTTT
>-|TRBJ2-1|TRBV29-1|TRBD1
CSVEPSRKTGGSEQFF
TGCAGCGTTGAACCCAGTCGGAAAACAGGGGGCAGTGAGCAGTTCTTC
>-|TRBJ2-1|TRBV2|TRBD2
CASSTSGKREGEQFF
TGTGCCAGCAGTACTAGCGGGAAGCGTGAGGGTGAGCAGTTCTTC
>-|TRBJ2-2|TRBV2|-
CASSRTGKNTGELFF
TGTGCCAGCAGCCGAACGGGGAAGAACACCGGGGAGCTGTTTTTT
>few|TRBJ1-4|TRBV30|TRBD1
CAWALGTGVEKLFF
TGTGCCTGGGCTCTCGGGACAGGGGTGGAAAAACTGTTTTTT
>-|TRBJ2-7|TRBV9|-
CASSVGSYSYEQYF
TGTGCCAGCAGCGTAGGGTCCTACTCCTACGAGCAGTACTTC
>-|TRBJ2-1|TRBV29-1|-
CSVERPPGTPVYNEQFF
TGCAGCGTTGAAAGGCCCCCCGGGACACCGGTTTACAATGAGCAGTTCTTC
>-|TRBJ2-7|TRBV27|-
CASSPISTNTYEQYF
TGTGCCAGCAGCCCAATATCAACAAACACCTACGAGCAGTACTTC
>-|TRBJ2-7|TRBV7-2|TRBD2
CASSQSRTSGAVTYEQYF
TGTGCCAGCAGCCAGTCCAGGACTAGCGGGGCCGTGACCTACGAGCAGTACTTC
>-|TRBJ2-7|TRBV5-6|-
CASSLFADRSSNYEQYF
TGTGCCAGCAGCTTGTTCGCAGACAGGTCAAGCAACTACGAGCAGTACTTC
>-|TRBJ2-7|TRBV27|TRBD2
CASTVGGRAGSYEQYF
TGTGCCAGCACCGTCGGCGGGAGGGCCGGCTCCTACGAGCAGTACTTC
>-|TRBJ1-5|TRBV30|-
CAWARDSNQPQHF
TGTGCCTGGGCCAGGGATAGCAATCAGCCCCAGCATTTT
>-|TRBJ1-1|TRBV4-3|-
CAPLLSTGSTEAFF
TGCGCCCCCCTCTTAAGTACTGGGAGCACTGAAGCTTTCTTT
>few|TRBJ2-4|TRBV5-1|-
CASSQSRGVNIQYF
TGCGCCAGCAGCCAGAGCCGGGGAGTAAACATTCAGTACTTC
>-|TRBJ2-7|TRBV27|-
CASSLQRDYEQYF
TGTGCCAGCTCGTTGCAGCGAGATTACGAGCAGTACTTC
>-|TRBJ2-1|TRBV5-1|TRBD2
CASSLGLARYNEQFF
TGCGCCAGCAGCTTGGGACTAGCGCGGTACAATGAGCAGTTCTTC
>-|TRBJ2-2|TRBV7-3|TRBD1
CASSLDRAAGELFF
TGTGCCAGCAGTTTGGACAGGGCGGCCGGGGAGCTGTTTTTT
>-|TRBJ2-3|TRBV7-8|TRBD2
CASSKKRTSGRLDTQYF
TGTGCCAGCAGCAAGAAAAGGACTAGCGGGAGGTTAGATACGCAGTATTTT
>-|TRBJ2-7|TRBV4-1|TRBD1
CASSRPGQLTYEQYF
TGCGCCAGCAGCCGGCCGGGACAGCTCACCTACGAGCAGTACTTC
>-|TRBJ2-1|TRBV30|-
CAWKQDSSYNEQFF
TGTGCCTGGAAGCAGGACAGCTCCTACAATGAGCAGTTCTTC
>few|TRBJ2-7|TRBV4-2|TRBD2
CAIRPGGGLREQYF
TGTGCCATCCGCCCCGGGGGGGGCCTAAGGGAGCAGTACTTC
>-|TRBJ1-1|TRBV2|-
CASNIGTSLAAFF
TGTGCCAGCAATATTGGGACTTCTCTCGCAGCTTTCTTT